A selection of T cell receptor beta chains follows, all from one sample in a study of cytomegalovirus exposure and HLA in healthy donors. Produced via immunoSEQ multiplex PCR; TCRdb's table is partial and in-frame only. Of about 160,000 clones detected, about 65% appear once; the ten largest clones hold over 6%. The material sequenced was PBMCs. The source is a man between 40 and 49 years old in good health and CMV-seropositive. The conserved cysteine and the conserved F or W are not part of the CDR3 here. The order of the fields is J gene, D gene, V gene, CDR3 protein. A D gene is named only where the DNA matches it firmly.

j_gene: TRBJ2-3
d_gene: .
v_gene: TRBV25-1
CDR3aa: ASSEYGQPYTDTQY

j_gene: TRBJ2-7
d_gene: TRBD1
v_gene: TRBV27
CDR3aa: ASSLLDRDSEQY

j_gene: TRBJ2-1
d_gene: TRBD2
v_gene: TRBV30
CDR3aa: ASLRSIGLAGVYNEQF

j_gene: TRBJ1-2
d_gene: .
v_gene: TRBV9
CDR3aa: ASSDARGYT

j_gene: TRBJ1-1
d_gene: .
v_gene: TRBV15
CDR3aa: ATSRVTGPNTEAF

j_gene: TRBJ1-2
d_gene: .
v_gene: TRBV5-6
CDR3aa: ASSLISNYGYT

j_gene: TRBJ1-3
d_gene: TRBD1
v_gene: TRBV15
CDR3aa: ATSRGDSSGNTIY

j_gene: TRBJ1-1
d_gene: TRBD1
v_gene: TRBV6-4
CDR3aa: ASGGQHLEAF

j_gene: TRBJ2-2
d_gene: TRBD2
v_gene: TRBV5-4
CDR3aa: ATSFLSGGGDTGELF

j_gene: TRBJ1-2
d_gene: .
v_gene: TRBV19
CDR3aa: AMTQGPGYGYT

j_gene: TRBJ1-3
d_gene: .
v_gene: TRBV30
CDR3aa: AWSAGNTIY

j_gene: TRBJ1-5
d_gene: .
v_gene: TRBV13
CDR3aa: ASSLRQFSNQPQH

j_gene: TRBJ1-2
d_gene: TRBD1
v_gene: TRBV5-1
CDR3aa: ASNLVTGSNYGYT

j_gene: TRBJ1-2
d_gene: .
v_gene: TRBV9
CDR3aa: ASSVEVAGVGGYT

j_gene: TRBJ2-6
d_gene: .
v_gene: TRBV6-1
CDR3aa: ASLRSGANVLT

j_gene: .
d_gene: TRBD1
v_gene: TRBV7-9
CDR3aa: ASSPSGTGASYEQY

j_gene: TRBJ1-5
d_gene: .
v_gene: TRBV10-3
CDR3aa: AIGTRDSQPQH

j_gene: TRBJ1-1
d_gene: .
v_gene: TRBV5-1
CDR3aa: ASSLEGGGSSEAF

j_gene: TRBJ1-1
d_gene: TRBD1
v_gene: TRBV6-5
CDR3aa: ASRQGQLEAF

j_gene: TRBJ1-6
d_gene: .
v_gene: TRBV6-6
CDR3aa: ASSSDRSSYNSPLH

j_gene: TRBJ1-2
d_gene: .
v_gene: TRBV29-1
CDR3aa: SVEGYGGAPYGYT

j_gene: TRBJ1-1
d_gene: .
v_gene: TRBV11-2
CDR3aa: ASSLGGRTEAF

j_gene: TRBJ2-6
d_gene: .
v_gene: TRBV7-9
CDR3aa: ASSPWGVSSGANVLT

j_gene: TRBJ1-1
d_gene: .
v_gene: TRBV6-1
CDR3aa: ASSVGQNEAF

j_gene: TRBJ1-2
d_gene: .
v_gene: TRBV7-9
CDR3aa: ASSGGDLYGYT

j_gene: TRBJ2-1
d_gene: .
v_gene: TRBV5-5
CDR3aa: ASSLEGGTYNEQF

j_gene: TRBJ1-2
d_gene: .
v_gene: TRBV7-9
CDR3aa: ASSQDRPGPFSYGYT

j_gene: TRBJ1-2
d_gene: TRBD1
v_gene: TRBV9
CDR3aa: ASSPSGTEDGNGYT

j_gene: TRBJ1-6
d_gene: .
v_gene: TRBV15
CDR3aa: ATSRDGGRDNSPLH

j_gene: TRBJ2-1
d_gene: TRBD2
v_gene: TRBV9
CDR3aa: ASGAGGHEQF

j_gene: TRBJ1-6
d_gene: TRBD1
v_gene: TRBV7-3
CDR3aa: ASSLGGQTTSPLH

j_gene: TRBJ2-6
d_gene: .
v_gene: TRBV7-2
CDR3aa: ASSPPRANVLT

j_gene: TRBJ1-4
d_gene: .
v_gene: TRBV6-6
CDR3aa: ASSPRAGLIEKLF

j_gene: TRBJ1-1
d_gene: .
v_gene: TRBV9
CDR3aa: ASSVGFRDTEAF

j_gene: TRBJ2-3
d_gene: TRBD2
v_gene: TRBV5-8
CDR3aa: ASSLLQGGVSTDTQY

j_gene: TRBJ2-3
d_gene: TRBD2
v_gene: TRBV10-3
CDR3aa: ATRGASGTDTQY

j_gene: TRBJ1-1
d_gene: .
v_gene: TRBV6-1
CDR3aa: ASSERGRGTEAF

j_gene: TRBJ2-7
d_gene: TRBD2
v_gene: TRBV6-1
CDR3aa: ASGQLGGSSYEQY

j_gene: TRBJ2-7
d_gene: .
v_gene: TRBV7-2
CDR3aa: ASSSPYYEQY

j_gene: TRBJ1-2
d_gene: .
v_gene: TRBV9
CDR3aa: ASSSGDTNYGYT

j_gene: TRBJ1-4
d_gene: .
v_gene: TRBV6-5
CDR3aa: ASRLQGLAGEKLF

j_gene: TRBJ1-2
d_gene: .
v_gene: TRBV27
CDR3aa: ASSPRGGRGGYT

j_gene: TRBJ1-2
d_gene: TRBD1
v_gene: TRBV19
CDR3aa: ASSILLQGAHYGYT

j_gene: TRBJ1-2
d_gene: TRBD1
v_gene: TRBV6-5
CDR3aa: ASNGQGYGYT

j_gene: TRBJ2-1
d_gene: TRBD2
v_gene: TRBV7-7
CDR3aa: ASSRREGAYNEQF

j_gene: TRBJ1-1
d_gene: TRBD1
v_gene: TRBV6-6
CDR3aa: ATRQGSEAF

j_gene: TRBJ1-3
d_gene: TRBD1
v_gene: TRBV7-2
CDR3aa: ASSPQQGAPGNTIY

j_gene: TRBJ2-1
d_gene: .
v_gene: TRBV4-3
CDR3aa: ASSRQGPGGNEQF

j_gene: TRBJ2-2
d_gene: .
v_gene: TRBV7-2
CDR3aa: ASSLESGGAGELF